Listed here are 11 T cell receptor beta chains from one sample, sequenced in a study of blood T cell repertoires in COVID-19. Method: immunoSEQ multiplex PCR; TCRdb's copy keeps in-frame clones and lacks some. The sample records about 36,000 clones, over 75% being singletons. The specimen was peripheral blood. The receptors derive from a human donor in a cohort sampled during active COVID-19.

The J gene is TRBJ1-3, the V gene TRBV4-1; TRBD1 matches 8 bases. The ends lost 3 bases at V and 0 bases at J; junction bases unmatched: 13. The germline gives CDR1 MGHRA, CDR2 YSYEKL. The CDR3 is 19 amino acids. The CDR3 is CASSHRPGQEKSSGNTIYF. CDR3 DNA: TGCGCCAGCAGCCATCGCCCGGGACAGGAAAAGAGCTCTGGAAACACCATATATTTT.

This clone was picked up one time. This chain uses TRBV7-2 with TRBJ1-2; D may be TRBD1 (6 bases). V was clipped by 11 bases and J by 6 bases, with 13 bases between them. The CDR3 has 11 residues. CDR1 is SGHTA, CDR2 FQGNSA, per germline. The DNA of the CDR3 is TGTGCCGGGGAGGGGGGTAATGGCTACACCTTC. It specifies CAGEGGNGYTF.

The chain is built from TRBV24-1 and TRBJ2-2, with TRBD1 matching over 7 bases. There are 17 residues in the CDR3. The germline V gene has CDR1 KGHDR and CDR2 SFDVKD. The trim removed 5 bases at V and 2 bases at J, leaving 10 bases unmatched. CDR3 sequence: CATSGPTGVVNTGELFF. Written as DNA, the CDR3 is TGTGCCACCAGTGGTCCAACAGGGGTTGTAAACACCGGGGAGCTGTTTTTT.

Comments on this clone: Other nucleotide sequences from this sample produce the same CDR3. This chain joins TRBV28 and TRBJ1-1; D ambiguous. CDR3 length: 15 residues. CDR1 and CDR2 (germline): MDHEN, SYDVKM. The germline V and J ends were trimmed by 6 bases and 0 bases, with 14 bases remaining between them. The CDR3 loop reads CASSLTGIMNTEAFF. The CDR3 region has the DNA TGTGCCAGCAGCCTGACGGGGATCATGAACACTGAAGCTTTCTTT.

CDR3 in DNA: TGCGCCAGCAGCGGGACTAGCGGGGGGGCCTACGAGCAGTACTTC. Translating it yields CASSGTSGGAYEQYF. The chain couples TRBV5-1 to TRBJ2-7; 16 bases are shared with TRBD2. Germline V gene sequence: CDR1 SGHRS, CDR2 YFSETQ. The ends lost 4 bases at V and 2 bases at J; junction bases unmatched: 0. CDR3 size: 15 residues. The full variable domain, rest sourced from reference TRBV5-1 and TRBJ2-7, is KAGVTQTPRYLIKTRGQQVTLSCSPISGHRSVSWYQQTPGQGLQFLFEYFSETQRNKGNFPGRFSGRQFSNSRSEMNVSTLELGDSALYLCASSGTSGGAYEQYFGPGTRLTVT.

V and J are TRBV6-5 and TRBJ2-7, with D possibly TRBD2 on 5 matching bases. Trimming removed 8 bases at V and 2 bases at J, with 13 bases between. The CDR3 totals 13 residues. Looked up from germline, CDR1 is MNHEY and CDR2 is SVGAGI. CDR3 DNA sequence: TGTGCCAGCTCACCGGGATGGGCCTACGAGCAGTACTTC. Encoded protein: CASSPGWAYEQYF.

Details on this clone: A junction boundary mismatches the germline segment, possibly from a read error. The genes are TRBV6-6 and TRBJ1-2; 8 bases fit TRBD1. The V gene's germline CDR1 is MNHNY and CDR2 SVGAGI (reference sequence). CDR3 length equals 15 residues. The CDR3 sequence is CASSRTQGDWYGHTF. The CDR3 bases are TGTGCCAGCAGTAGGACACAGGGGGATTGGTATGGCCACACCTTC.

This clone has a single count. The genes are TRBV11-3 and TRBJ2-7, with 8 positions matching TRBD2. From germline, CDR1 is SGHNT and CDR2 YENEEA. CDR3 length: 15 residues. V trimming: 3 bases; J trimming: 5 bases; junction bases outside the gene matches: 9. CDR3 bases: TGTGCCAGCAGCTTGAACGGGAGGGCCCAAGACGAGCAGTACTTC. It yields the protein CASSLNGRAQDEQYF.

The genes are TRBV4-3 and TRBJ2-2, with D unresolved. With 5 bases removed from V and 7 bases from J, the gap between germline ends came to 17 bases. The CDR3 runs 15 residues. The germline V gene has CDR1 LGHNA and CDR2 YSLEER. DNA of the CDR3: TGCGCCAGCAGCGAAACGCCGTCGGTAATCGGGGAGCTGTTTTTT. This codes for CASSETPSVIGELFF.

The chain couples TRBV19 to TRBJ2-6, with 9 bases matching TRBD1. Looked up from germline, CDR1 is LNHDA and CDR2 is SQIVND (reference sequence). The CDR3 consists of 18 residues. With 6 bases clipped from V and 2 bases from J, the junction kept 11 bases outside the gene matches. CDR3 bases: TGTGCCAGTAGACTTGGGGGGACAGGGTACGCTGGGGCCAACGTCCTGACTTTC. This sequence encodes CASRLGGTGYAGANVLTF.

The rearrangement uses TRBV5-1 and TRBJ2-1, with TRBD2 as a possible D gene (5 bases). The CDR3 totals 11 residues. Germline values: CDR1 SGHRS, CDR2 YFSETQ. Trimming removed 0 bases from V and 12 bases from J, with 7 bases in between. CDR3 nucleotide sequence: TGCGCCAGCAGCTTGGAAGGAGGGCAGTTCTTC. This gives the protein CASSLEGGQFF. The full variable domain, rest sourced from reference TRBV5-1 and TRBJ2-1, is KAGVTQTPRYLIKTRGQQVTLSCSPISGHRSVSWYQQTPGQGLQFLFEYFSETQRNKGNFPGRFSGRQFSNSRSEMNVSTLELGDSALYLCASSLEGGQFFGPGTRLTVL.